Sequencing of this TCR beta chain was carried out in a study of cytomegalovirus exposure and HLA in healthy donors. Across the whole study: Sequencing of approximately 190 million T cells in an earlier analysis found approximately 120 million unique TCR beta sequences.

The CDR3 is made up of 15 amino acids. The V gene end was trimmed by 5 bases and the J gene end by 6 bases; junction bases not matched to a gene: 9. Germline V gives CDR1 MDHEN, CDR2 SYDVKM. PCR used 60 Vbeta primers and 13 Jbeta primers. TCRdb's copy holds only in-frame clones and misses some; the assay was immunoSEQ multiplex PCR. The repertoire consists of about 91,000 clones, with less than 70% occurring once and the leading ten covering 0.95% to 1.5%. Details on this clone: No antigen is known for it.

Findings and limits, study-wide: A later analysis found common viral pathogens apparently linked to several of the most significant clusters. Presence/absence analyses treated sequencing depth as roughly uniform across donors.

The chain is built from TRBV28 and TRBJ2-1, with 8 bases identical to TRBD2. Source material: PBMCs. The receptor comes from a female donor in good health and CMV-seronegative. The CDR3 sequence is CASSPHGRGPNEQFF. In DNA form, the CDR3 reads TGTGCCAGCAGTCCCCACGGGAGGGGACCCAATGAGCAGTTCTTC.